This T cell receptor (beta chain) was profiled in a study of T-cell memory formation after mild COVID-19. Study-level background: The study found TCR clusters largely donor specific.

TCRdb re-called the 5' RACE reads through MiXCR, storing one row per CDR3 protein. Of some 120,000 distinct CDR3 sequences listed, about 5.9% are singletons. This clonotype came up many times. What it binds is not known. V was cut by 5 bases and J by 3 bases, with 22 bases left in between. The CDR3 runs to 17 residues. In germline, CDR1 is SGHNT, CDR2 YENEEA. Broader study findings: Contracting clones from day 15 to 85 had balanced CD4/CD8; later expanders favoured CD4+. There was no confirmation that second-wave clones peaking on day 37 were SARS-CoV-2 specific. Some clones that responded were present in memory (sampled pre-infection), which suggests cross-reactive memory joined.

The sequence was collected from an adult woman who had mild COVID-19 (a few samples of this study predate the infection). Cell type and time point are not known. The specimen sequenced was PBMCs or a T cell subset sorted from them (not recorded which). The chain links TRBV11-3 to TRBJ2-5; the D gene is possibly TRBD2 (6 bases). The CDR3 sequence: CASSPKRYRSGEETQYF. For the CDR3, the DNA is TGTGCCAGCAGCCCGAAGAGATACCGGTCGGGGGAAGAGACCCAGTACTTC.